The T cell receptor beta chain described here comes from a study of blood T cell repertoires in COVID-19. In the study overall: Donors in the United States, Italy and Spain gave samples during acute or convalescent COVID-19.

The CDR3 consists of 11 residues. Germline V gene lookup returns CDR1 LGHDT and CDR2 YNNKEL (reference sequence). The ends were cut back, 4 bases at V and 10 bases at J, with 10 bases in the middle. In the authors' methods: From reference gene primer amplification, estimates of nucleated cell counts were derived. TCRdb's copy holds only in-frame clones and misses some; the assay was immunoSEQ multiplex PCR. The DNA was the basis for D and trimming; V, J and clone size are from that table. Of 200,000 to 300,000 clones in the sample, around 88% are singletons; the top ten hold about 2.1%. The study drew participants aged about 18 to 90 years from some 23 US areas. Recovered status in Cohort 3 required two negative PCRs, clearance, or symptom resolution.

This sequence originates from a woman aged 50 to 60 who had recovered from COVID-19. Sequenced material: PBMCs or T cells enriched from blood (not recorded which). This sequence joins TRBV3-1 (or the pseudogene TRBV3-2) and TRBJ1-1, with no clear D. The CDR3 sequence is CASSRASSAFF. CDR3 sequence (DNA): TGTGCCAGCAGCCGGGCAAGTTCAGCTTTCTTT.